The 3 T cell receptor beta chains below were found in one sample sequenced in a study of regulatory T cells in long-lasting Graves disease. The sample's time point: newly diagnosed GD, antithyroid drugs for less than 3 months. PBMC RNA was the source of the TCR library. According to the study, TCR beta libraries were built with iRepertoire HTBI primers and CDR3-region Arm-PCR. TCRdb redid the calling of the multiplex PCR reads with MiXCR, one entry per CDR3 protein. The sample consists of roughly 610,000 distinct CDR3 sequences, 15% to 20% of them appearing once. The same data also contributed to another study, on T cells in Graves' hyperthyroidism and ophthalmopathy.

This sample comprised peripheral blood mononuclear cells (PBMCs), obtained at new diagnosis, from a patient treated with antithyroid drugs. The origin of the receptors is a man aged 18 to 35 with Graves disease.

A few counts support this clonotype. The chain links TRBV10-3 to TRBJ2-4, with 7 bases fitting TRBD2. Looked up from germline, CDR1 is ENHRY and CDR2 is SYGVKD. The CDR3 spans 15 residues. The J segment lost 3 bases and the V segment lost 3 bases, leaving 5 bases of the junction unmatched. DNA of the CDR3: TGTGCCATCAGTGAAGGGAGGGGCAGCAAAAACATTCAGTACTTC. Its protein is CAISEGRGSKNIQYF.

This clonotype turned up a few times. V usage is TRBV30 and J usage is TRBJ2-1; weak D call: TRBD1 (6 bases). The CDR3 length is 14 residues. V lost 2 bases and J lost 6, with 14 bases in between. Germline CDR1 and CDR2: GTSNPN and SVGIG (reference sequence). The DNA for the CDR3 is TGTGCCTGGAGTCCCCAGACAGGTCCCAATGAGCAGTTCTTC. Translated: CAWSPQTGPNEQFF.

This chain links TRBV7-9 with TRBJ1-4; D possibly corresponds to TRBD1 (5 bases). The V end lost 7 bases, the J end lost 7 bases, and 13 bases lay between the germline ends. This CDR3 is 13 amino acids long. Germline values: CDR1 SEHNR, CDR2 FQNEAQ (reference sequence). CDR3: CASKGGAPEKLFF. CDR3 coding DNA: TGTGCCAGCAAAGGAGGGGCTCCTGAAAAACTGTTTTTT.